Listed below are T cell receptor beta chains from one sample, sequenced in a study of CD8 T cells in ankylosing spondylitis. TCRdb re-called the 5' RACE reads with MiXCR, one entry per CDR3 protein. The sample includes 300,000 to 400,000 distinct CDR3 sequences, under 14% seen only once; the top ten take roughly 9.2%. The sequenced material came from blood, either unsorted or a sorted T cell fraction (not recorded which). These receptors were obtained from a female donor with ankylosing spondylitis or in good health (not recorded which). Both conserved end residues are part of each CDR3. The D gene is left open where the match is weak. A clone size is listed for some rows: how often the clone was seen (once, few, many), or a class if it is expanded.

>TRBV5-1|few|.|TRBJ2-7
TGCGCCAGCAGCTTAGGTGGCGGGAACGAGCAGTACTTC
CASSLGGGNEQYF
>TRBV19|few|TRBD1|TRBJ1-6
TGTGCCAGCCGGGACAGGGCGGAATCACCCCTCCACTTT
CASRDRAESPLHF
>TRBV19|.|.|TRBJ2-7
TGTGCCAGTAGTACCCTTGCGGGCTACGAGCAGTACTTC
CASSTLAGYEQYF
>TRBV29-1|many|TRBD1|TRBJ1-2
TGCAGCGTGGGGGACAGGGATGATGGCTACACCTTC
CSVGDRDDGYTF
>TRBV20-1|.|TRBD2|TRBJ2-1
TGCAGTGCCCTTCCCGCTAGCGGGATTTTCGGCTTCTACAATGAGCAGTTCTTC
CSALPASGIFGFYNEQFF
>TRBV20-1|many|TRBD2|TRBJ2-3
TGCAGTGCTGGGGTAGCGGGGAGAGGAACGCAGTATTTT
CSAGVAGRGTQYF
>TRBV2|.|.|TRBJ2-1
TGTGCCAGCAGTTCTACGGGGGGCGATGGGAATGAGCAGTTCTTC
CASSSTGGDGNEQFF
>TRBV5-1|many|.|TRBJ2-1
TGCGCCAGCAGCCCTGACCCTACCTACAATGAGCAGTTCTTC
CASSPDPTYNEQFF
>TRBV5-1|.|.|TRBJ1-6
TGCGCCAGCAGCTTGTCTTCCGGGGGCGCTCAGTCACCCCTCCACTTT
CASSLSSGGAQSPLHF
>TRBV12-3/TRBV12-4|.|TRBD1|TRBJ1-4
TGTGCCAGCAGTTCCGCGCCCTTGTGGACAGGGAAAGAAAAACTGTTTTTT
CASSSAPLWTGKEKLFF
>TRBV9|many|.|TRBJ2-7
TGTGCCAGCAGCGTAGGTCAGGGGCTATCCTACGAGCAGTACTTC
CASSVGQGLSYEQYF
>TRBV10-3|few|.|TRBJ1-4
TGTGCCATCAGTGAGTCCGGCGCAACTAATGAAAAACTGTTTTTT
CAISESGATNEKLFF
>TRBV5-1|.|.|TRBJ1-4
TGCGCCAGCAGCTTGGATGGGCAGGCTAATGAAAAACTGTTTTTT
CASSLDGQANEKLFF
>TRBV20-1|many|.|TRBJ1-1
TGCAGTGCTACCCCCGGGGGGACTGAAGCTTTCTTT
CSATPGGTEAFF
>TRBV4-1|many|TRBD2|TRBJ2-2
TGCGCCAGCAGCCAACGTATAGCGGGGGTTAAGACCGGGGAGCTGTTTTTT
CASSQRIAGVKTGELFF
>TRBV6-2/TRBV6-3|few|TRBD2|TRBJ2-3
TGTGCCAGCAGCCCTGGACTAGCGGGTCCTCAAGATACGCAGTATTTT
CASSPGLAGPQDTQYF
>TRBV7-2|many|.|TRBJ2-5
TGTGCCAGCAGCCTGGGTATTCAAGAGACCCAGTACTTC
CASSLGIQETQYF
>TRBV12-3/TRBV12-4|many|.|TRBJ2-2
TGTGCCAGCAACGTTAGGGACACCGGGGAGCTGTTTTTT
CASNVRDTGELFF
>TRBV5-1|many|.|TRBJ1-1
TGCGCCAGCAGCCCCGGACCTGGGGGAGGCTACACTGAAGCTTTCTTT
CASSPGPGGGYTEAFF
>TRBV27|many|.|TRBJ1-6
TGTGCCAGCAGTTTATTTGGACAGTTCTATAATTCACCCCTCCACTTT
CASSLFGQFYNSPLHF
>TRBV5-1|many|.|TRBJ1-1
TGCGCCAGCAGCCCCCCCAACATGAACACTGAAGCTTTCTTT
CASSPPNMNTEAFF
>TRBV30|.|TRBD2|TRBJ2-5
TGTGCCTGGCGCGGGGGGAAGACCCAGTACTTC
CAWRGGKTQYF
>TRBV27|few|TRBD1|TRBJ2-3
TGTGCCAGCAGTTTAGAGCCGGACAGGGCCGGGTATAGTACGCAGTATTTT
CASSLEPDRAGYSTQYF
>TRBV7-8|.|.|TRBJ1-1
TGTGCCAGCGGCCTGCGGGTGAACACTGAAGCTTTCTTT
CASGLRVNTEAFF